The 4 T cell receptor beta chains given below trace back to one sample, sequenced in a study of blood T cells in healthy people across ages. It was with a sample-barcoded 5' primer and a J-beta primer mix that a second PCR of roughly 6 to 12 cycles was run. MiXCR was run by TCRdb on the 5' RACE reads, yielding one entry per CDR3 protein. In the table there are roughly 1.9 million distinct CDR3 sequences, 39% of which are singletons. The specimen was blood. These receptors all come from a human donor in good health.

This chain joins TRBV27 and TRBJ2-2; 7 nucleotides agree with TRBD1. Trimming took 7 bases from V and 5 from J; bases not matched to a gene: 7. CDR3 length equals 14 residues. Germline-derived CDR1 and CDR2 are MNHEY and SMNVEV (reference sequence). This CDR3 reads CASTIGGGTGELFF. In DNA form, the CDR3 reads TGTGCCAGCACCATAGGGGGCGGGACCGGGGAGCTGTTTTTT.

This chain connects TRBV20-1 to TRBJ2-2, with D possibly TRBD2 on 6 matching bases. The CDR3 length is 13 residues. The V and J ends lost 7 bases and 6 bases respectively, with 15 bases between them. Germline V gene lookup returns CDR1 DFQATT and CDR2 SNEGSKA (reference sequence). The CDR3 nucleotides are TGCAGTGTTAGGGTACCGGGGGCCGGGGAGCTGTTTTTT. As protein: CSVRVPGAGELFF.

The chain recombines TRBV6-6 with TRBJ1-5; no definite D call. In germline, CDR1 is MNHNY, CDR2 SVGAGI (reference sequence). V was shortened by 5 bases and J by 3 bases, with 8 bases between the two germline ends. There are 13 residues in the CDR3. The CDR3 protein is CASSAENNQPQHF. For the CDR3, the DNA is TGTGCCAGCAGTGCGGAAAACAATCAGCCCCAGCATTTT.

Only a few counts were recorded for this clonotype. The gene calls are TRBV7-2 and TRBJ1-1; D is perhaps TRBD1 (5 bases). CDR3 length equals 13 residues. V lost 0 bases, J lost 5 bases, and 7 bases lay in between. Looked up from germline, CDR1 is SGHTA and CDR2 is FQGNSA. The CDR3 is CASSLAGATEAFF. For the CDR3, the DNA is TGTGCCAGCAGCTTAGCCGGGGCTACTGAAGCTTTCTTT.